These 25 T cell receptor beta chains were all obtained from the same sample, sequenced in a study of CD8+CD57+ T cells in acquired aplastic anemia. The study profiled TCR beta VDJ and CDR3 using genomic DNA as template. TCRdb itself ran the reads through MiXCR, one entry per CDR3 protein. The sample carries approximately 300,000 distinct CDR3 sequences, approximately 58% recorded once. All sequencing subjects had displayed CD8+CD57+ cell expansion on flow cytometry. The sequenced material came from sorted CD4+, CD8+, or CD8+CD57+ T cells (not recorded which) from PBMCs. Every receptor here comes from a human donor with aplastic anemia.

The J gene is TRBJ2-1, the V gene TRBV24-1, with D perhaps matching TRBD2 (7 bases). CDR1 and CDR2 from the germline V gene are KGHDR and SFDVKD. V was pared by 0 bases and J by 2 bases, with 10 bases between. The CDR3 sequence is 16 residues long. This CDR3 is CATSDLRGAPYNEQFF. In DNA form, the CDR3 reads TGTGCCACCAGTGATTTGCGGGGGGCCCCCTACAATGAGCAGTTCTTC.

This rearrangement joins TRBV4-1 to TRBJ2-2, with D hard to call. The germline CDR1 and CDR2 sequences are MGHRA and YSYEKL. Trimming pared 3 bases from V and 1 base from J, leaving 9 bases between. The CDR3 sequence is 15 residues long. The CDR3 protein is CASSQLVLNTGELFF. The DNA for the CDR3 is TGCGCCAGCAGCCAGTTAGTCCTGAACACCGGGGAGCTGTTTTTT.

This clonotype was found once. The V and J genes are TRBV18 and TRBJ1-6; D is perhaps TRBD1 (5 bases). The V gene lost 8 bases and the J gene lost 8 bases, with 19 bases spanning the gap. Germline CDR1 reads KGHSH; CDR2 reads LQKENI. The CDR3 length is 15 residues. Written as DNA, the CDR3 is TGTGCCAGCAGCCCTAGGGGCCGGGGTGATTCACCCCTCCACTTT. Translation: CASSPRGRGDSPLHF.

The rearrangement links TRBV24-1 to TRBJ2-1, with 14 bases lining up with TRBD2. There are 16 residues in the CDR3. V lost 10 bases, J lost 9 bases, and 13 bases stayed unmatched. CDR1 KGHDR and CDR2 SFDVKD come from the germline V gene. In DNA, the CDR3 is TGTGCCACTCACCCGGAGGGACTAGCGGGAGAGAGTGAGCAGTTCTTC. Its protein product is CATHPEGLAGESEQFF.

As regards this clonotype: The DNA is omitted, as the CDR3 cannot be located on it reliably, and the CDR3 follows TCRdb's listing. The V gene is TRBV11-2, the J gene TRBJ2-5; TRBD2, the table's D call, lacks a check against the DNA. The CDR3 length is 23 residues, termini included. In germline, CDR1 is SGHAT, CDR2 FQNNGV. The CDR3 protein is CASSSDLAVSSYNEQFFGETQYF.

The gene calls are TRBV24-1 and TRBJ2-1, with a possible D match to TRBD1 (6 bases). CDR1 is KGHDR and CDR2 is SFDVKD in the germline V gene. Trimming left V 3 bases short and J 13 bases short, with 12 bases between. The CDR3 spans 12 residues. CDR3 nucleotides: TGTGCCACCAGTGATCACGGACAGCTACAGTTCTTC. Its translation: CATSDHGQLQFF.

CDR3 loop: CATSREISGNTIYF. CDR3 sequence (DNA): TGTGCCACCAGCAGAGAAATCTCTGGAAACACCATATATTTT. V gene TRBV15 combines with J gene TRBJ1-3; D is ambiguous. The CDR3 is made up of 14 amino acids. Germline CDR1 LNHNV, CDR2 YYDKDF (reference sequence). With 0 bases removed from V and 0 bases from J, the gap between germline ends came to 3 bases. Combining the CDR3 with reference TRBV15 and TRBJ1-3 gives the whole variable domain DAMVIQNPRYQVTQFGKPVTLSCSQTLNHNVMYWYQQKSSQAPKLLFHYYDKDFNNEADTPDNFQSRRPNTSFCFLDIRSPGLGDTAMYLCATSREISGNTIYFGEGSWLTVV.

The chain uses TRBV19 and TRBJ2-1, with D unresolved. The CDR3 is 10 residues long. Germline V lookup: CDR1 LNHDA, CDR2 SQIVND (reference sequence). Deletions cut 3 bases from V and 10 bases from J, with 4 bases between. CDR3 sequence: CASSMGEQFF. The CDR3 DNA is TGTGCCAGTAGTATGGGGGAGCAGTTCTTC.

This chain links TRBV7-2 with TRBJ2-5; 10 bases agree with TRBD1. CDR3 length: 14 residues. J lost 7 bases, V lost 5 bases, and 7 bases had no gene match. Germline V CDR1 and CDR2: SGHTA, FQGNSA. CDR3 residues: CASSATGGKGTQYF. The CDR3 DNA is TGTGCCAGCAGCGCGACAGGGGGCAAGGGGACCCAGTACTTC.

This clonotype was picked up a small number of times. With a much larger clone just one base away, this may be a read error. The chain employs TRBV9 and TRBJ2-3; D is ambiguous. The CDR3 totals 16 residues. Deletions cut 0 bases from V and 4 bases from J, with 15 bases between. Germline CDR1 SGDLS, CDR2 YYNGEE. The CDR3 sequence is CASSVARYLGADTQYF. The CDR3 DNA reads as TGTGCCAGCAGCGTAGCGAGGTACCTCGGCGCAGATACGCAGTATTTT.

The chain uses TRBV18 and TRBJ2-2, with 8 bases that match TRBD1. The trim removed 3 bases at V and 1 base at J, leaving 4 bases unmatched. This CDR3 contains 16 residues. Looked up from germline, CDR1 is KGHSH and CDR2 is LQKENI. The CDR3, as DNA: TGTGCCAGCTCACCCCTCGGGACAGGGAACACCGGGGAGCTGTTTTTT. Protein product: CASSPLGTGNTGELFF.

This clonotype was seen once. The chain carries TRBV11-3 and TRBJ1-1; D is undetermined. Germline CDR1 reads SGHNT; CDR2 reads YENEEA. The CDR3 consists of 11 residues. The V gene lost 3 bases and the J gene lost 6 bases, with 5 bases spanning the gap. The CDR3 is CASSLWAEAFF. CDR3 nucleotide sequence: TGTGCCAGCAGCTTGTGGGCTGAAGCTTTCTTT.

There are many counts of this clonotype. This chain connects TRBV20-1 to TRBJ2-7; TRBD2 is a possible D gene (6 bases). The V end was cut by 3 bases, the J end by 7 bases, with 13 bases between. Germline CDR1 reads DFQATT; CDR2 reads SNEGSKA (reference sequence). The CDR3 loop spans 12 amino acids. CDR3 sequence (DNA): TGCAGTGCTAGCGTACTAGCAAGGGAGCAGTACTTC. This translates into CSASVLAREQYF.

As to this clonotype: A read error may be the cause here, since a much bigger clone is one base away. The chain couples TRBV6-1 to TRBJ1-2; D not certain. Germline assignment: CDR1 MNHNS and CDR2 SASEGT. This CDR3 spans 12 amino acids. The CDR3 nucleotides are TGTGCCAGAAGTGAAGAGGTGGGGGGCTACACCTTC. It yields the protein CARSEEVGGYTF.

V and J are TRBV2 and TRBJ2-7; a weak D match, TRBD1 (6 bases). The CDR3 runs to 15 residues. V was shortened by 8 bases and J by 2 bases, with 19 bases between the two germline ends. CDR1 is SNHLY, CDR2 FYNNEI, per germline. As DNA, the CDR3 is TGTGCCAGCCAAGACTCCGGGACACGAACCTACGAGCAGTACTTC. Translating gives CASQDSGTRTYEQYF.

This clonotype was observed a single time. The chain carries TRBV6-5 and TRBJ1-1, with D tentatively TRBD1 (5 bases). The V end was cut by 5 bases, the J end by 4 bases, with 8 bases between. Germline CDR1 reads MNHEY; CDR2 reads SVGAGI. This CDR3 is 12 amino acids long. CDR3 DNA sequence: TGTGCCAGCAGTGGGAGGGGCACTGAAGCTTTCTTT. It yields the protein CASSGRGTEAFF.

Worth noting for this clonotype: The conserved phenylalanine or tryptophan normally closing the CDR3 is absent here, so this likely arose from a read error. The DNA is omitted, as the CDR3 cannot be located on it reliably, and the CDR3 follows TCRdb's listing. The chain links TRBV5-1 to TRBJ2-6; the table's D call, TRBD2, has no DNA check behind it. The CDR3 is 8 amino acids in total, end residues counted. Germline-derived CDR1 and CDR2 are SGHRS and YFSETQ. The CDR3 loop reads CASSARGT.

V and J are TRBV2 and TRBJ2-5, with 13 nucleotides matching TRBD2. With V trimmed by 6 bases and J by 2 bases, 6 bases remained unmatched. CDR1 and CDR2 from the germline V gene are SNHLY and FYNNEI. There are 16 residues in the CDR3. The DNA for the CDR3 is TGTGCCAGCAGCATGGGACTAGCGGGGTTTCAAGAGACCCAGTACTTC. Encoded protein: CASSMGLAGFQETQYF.

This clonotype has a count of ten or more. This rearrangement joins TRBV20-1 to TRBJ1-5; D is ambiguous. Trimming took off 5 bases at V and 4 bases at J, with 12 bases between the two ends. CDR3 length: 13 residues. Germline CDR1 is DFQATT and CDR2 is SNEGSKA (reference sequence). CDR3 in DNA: TGCAGTGCTCCGGATAGAGCGAATCAGCCCCAGCATTTT. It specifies CSAPDRANQPQHF.

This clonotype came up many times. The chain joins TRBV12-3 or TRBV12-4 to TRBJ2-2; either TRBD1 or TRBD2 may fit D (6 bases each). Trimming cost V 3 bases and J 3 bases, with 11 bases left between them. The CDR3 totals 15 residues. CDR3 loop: CASSFVGGHTGELFF. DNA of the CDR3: TGTGCCAGCAGTTTCGTCGGGGGCCACACCGGGGAGCTGTTTTTT.

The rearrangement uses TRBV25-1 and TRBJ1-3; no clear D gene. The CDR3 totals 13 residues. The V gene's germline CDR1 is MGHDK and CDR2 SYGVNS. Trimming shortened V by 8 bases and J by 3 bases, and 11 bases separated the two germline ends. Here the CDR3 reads CASHPGNGNTIYF. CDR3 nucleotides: TGTGCCAGCCACCCGGGAAATGGAAACACCATATATTTT.

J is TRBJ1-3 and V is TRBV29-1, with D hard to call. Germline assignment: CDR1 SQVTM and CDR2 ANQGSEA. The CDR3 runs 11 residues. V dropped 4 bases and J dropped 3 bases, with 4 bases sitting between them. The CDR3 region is CSVGNGNTIYF. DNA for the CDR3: TGCAGCGTTGGGAATGGAAACACCATATATTTT.

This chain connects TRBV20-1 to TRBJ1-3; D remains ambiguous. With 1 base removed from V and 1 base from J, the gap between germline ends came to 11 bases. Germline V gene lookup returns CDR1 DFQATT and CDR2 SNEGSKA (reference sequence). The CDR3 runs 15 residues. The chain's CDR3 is CSARGTVTSGNTIYF. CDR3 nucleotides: TGCAGTGCTAGAGGGACCGTGACGTCTGGAAACACCATATATTTT.

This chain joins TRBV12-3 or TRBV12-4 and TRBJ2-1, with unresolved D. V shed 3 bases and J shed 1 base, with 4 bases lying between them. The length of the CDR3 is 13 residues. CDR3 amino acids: CASSFSSYNEQFF. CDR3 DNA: TGTGCCAGCAGTTTCAGTTCCTACAATGAGCAGTTCTTC.

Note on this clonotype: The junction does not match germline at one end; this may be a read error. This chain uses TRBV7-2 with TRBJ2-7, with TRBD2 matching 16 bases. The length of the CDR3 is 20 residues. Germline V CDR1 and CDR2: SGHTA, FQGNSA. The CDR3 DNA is TGTGCCAGCAGCCTAGGGACTAGCGGGGGGGGCGCCGGTAGTACCTACGAGCAGCACTTC. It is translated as CASSLGTSGGGAGSTYEQHF.